Listed here are 19 T cell receptor beta chains from one sample, sequenced in a study of Ad26.COV2.S vaccination and SARS-CoV-2 variants. Assay used: immunoSEQ multiplex PCR; TCRdb lists only in-frame clones, some missing. The table includes 350,000 to 450,000 clones, 70% to 90% detected once. The treatment denotes: around 19 received Ad26.COV2.S at low or high dose, single or two shots; 5 received placebo; per-sample allocation not given. The study sampled participants on day 63 after the first vaccine or placebo injection. The sample was peripheral blood, taken in a trial of Ad26.COV2.S vaccine versus placebo. The receptor set was obtained from a person between 18 and 65 years old who received the Ad26.COV2.S COVID-19 vaccine or a placebo.

This sequence joins TRBV19 and TRBJ2-1; no firm D call. Per germline, CDR1 LNHDA and CDR2 SQIVND (reference sequence). The CDR3 is made up of 14 amino acids. The V gene lost 5 bases and the J gene lost 0 bases, with 8 bases spanning the gap. CDR3 nucleotide sequence: TGTGCCAGTAGTTGGCAAAGCTCCTACAATGAGCAGTTCTTC. Protein product: CASSWQSSYNEQFF. Based on the CDR3 plus reference TRBV19 and TRBJ2-1, the full variable domain is DGGITQSPKYLFRKEGQNVTLSCEQNLNHDAMYWYRQDPGQGLRLIYYSQIVNDFQKGDIAEGYSVSREKKESFPLTVTSAQKNPTAFYLCASSWQSSYNEQFFGPGTRLTVL.

This chain links TRBV5-6 with TRBJ1-5; D ambiguous. The ends were cut back, 0 bases at V and 4 bases at J, with 5 bases in the middle. Germline V gives CDR1 SGHDT, CDR2 YYEEEE. The CDR3 length is 13 residues. The CDR3 DNA reads TGTGCCAGCAGCTTGGACCCTAATCAGCCCCAGCATTTT. Translated, it gives CASSLDPNQPQHF.

The chain recombines TRBV30 with TRBJ2-5, with 7 bases fitting TRBD2. Germline-derived CDR1 and CDR2 are GTSNPN and SVGIG (reference sequence). CDR3 size: 14 residues. J was trimmed by 3 bases and V by 0 bases; bases with no gene match: 4. The CDR3 loop reads CAWSVSGGEETQYF. The CDR3 DNA is TGTGCCTGGAGTGTATCGGGGGGAGAAGAGACCCAGTACTTC.

This clone was observed a single time. The chain couples TRBV28 to TRBJ2-5; maybe TRBD2 (5 bases). CDR3 length: 14 amino acids. Germline V lookup: CDR1 MDHEN, CDR2 SYDVKM. The germline V and J ends were trimmed by 6 bases and 3 bases, with 14 bases remaining between them. CDR3 nucleotide sequence: TGTGCCAGCAGCCCGAGAGGGAAAGAAGAGACCCAGTACTTC. Translated, it gives CASSPRGKEETQYF.

The chain uses TRBV2 and TRBJ2-7; TRBD2 is a possible D gene (6 bases). Germline V lookup: CDR1 SNHLY, CDR2 FYNNEI. The CDR3 consists of 14 residues. V lost 6 bases to trimming and J lost 2 bases, with 14 bases between them. In DNA form, the CDR3 reads TGTGCCAGCAGACCGACTAGTCCCCCCTACGAGCAGTACTTC. Amino acids: CASRPTSPPYEQYF.

V gene TRBV10-3 combines with J gene TRBJ2-3, with D unclear. Trimming took 10 bases from V and 1 from J, leaving 6 bases between them. Per germline, CDR1 ENHRY and CDR2 SYGVKD. The CDR3 consists of 11 residues. In DNA form, the CDR3 reads TGTGCCACTTCAGGCACAGATACGCAGTATTTT. Amino acid sequence: CATSGTDTQYF.

The chain uses TRBV12-3 or TRBV12-4 and TRBJ2-3; 7 bases match TRBD2. J was trimmed by 12 bases and V by 10 bases; bases with no gene match: 10. This CDR3 has 11 amino acids. The CDR3 region is CAIPSGPRQYF. CDR3 nucleotide sequence: TGTGCCATCCCTAGCGGCCCTCGCCAGTATTTT.

This rearrangement joins TRBV11-3 to TRBJ2-3; no definite D call. CDR1 SGHNT and CDR2 YENEEA come from the germline V gene. CDR3 length equals 13 residues. Trimming took 6 bases from V and 0 from J, leaving 7 bases between them. The CDR3 region has the DNA TGTGCCAGCAGGTCTACGAGCACAGATACGCAGTATTTT. Amino acids: CASRSTSTDTQYF.

The chain links TRBV5-1 to TRBJ2-3; the D is unclear. CDR3 length: 13 amino acids. Germline-derived CDR1 and CDR2 are SGHRS and YFSETQ. The V and J ends lost 4 bases and 4 bases respectively, with 10 bases between them. The CDR3 sequence: CASSPENSDTQYF. The CDR3, as DNA: TGCGCCAGCAGCCCGGAGAACTCAGATACGCAGTATTTT.

The chain employs TRBV19 and TRBJ2-4; 8 nucleotides match TRBD1. Germline values: CDR1 LNHDA, CDR2 SQIVND (reference sequence). Losses at the gene ends were 6 bases for V and 4 bases for J; bases not matched to a gene: 5. CDR3 size: 14 residues. CDR3 sequence reads: CASSPGQEKNIQYF. DNA for the CDR3: TGTGCCAGTAGCCCGGGACAGGAAAAAAACATTCAGTACTTC.

Points on this clone: One end of the junction varies from germline; a read error may be responsible. The same CDR3 arises from other DNA sequences in this sample as well. V usage is TRBV29-1 and J usage is TRBJ2-1; 10 bases are shared with TRBD2. The CDR3 is made up of 14 amino acids. Germline lookup yields CDR1 SQVTM and CDR2 ANQGSEA. The CDR3 DNA sequence: TGCAGCGTCGAAGTCGGACTAGCGGACAATGAGCAGTTCTTC. It specifies CSVEVGLADNEQFF.

The chain couples TRBV24-1 to TRBJ1-4; 10 bases are shared with TRBD1. The germline gives CDR1 KGHDR, CDR2 SFDVKD. The CDR3 is 15 residues long. J gave up 7 bases and V 4 bases, and 5 bases lay outside the gene matches. CDR3: CATSDRTGGSEKLFF. The CDR3 DNA reads TGTGCCACCAGTGACCGGACAGGGGGAAGTGAAAAACTGTTTTTT.

The rearrangement joins TRBV27 to TRBJ2-1, with D maybe TRBD2 (7 bases). The CDR3 sequence is 15 residues long. The germline CDR1 and CDR2 sequences are MNHEY and SMNVEV (reference sequence). The V gene lost 5 bases and the J gene lost 2 bases, with 13 bases spanning the gap. The CDR3 DNA sequence: TGTGCCAGCAGTCCTAAGGGGGGGACCTACAATGAGCAGTTCTTC. Its translation is CASSPKGGTYNEQFF.

V gene TRBV7-9 combines with J gene TRBJ2-7; the match to TRBD1 covers 10 bases. The CDR3 has 17 amino acids. With V trimmed by 3 bases and J by 5 bases, 13 bases remained unmatched. CDR1 and CDR2 (germline): SEHNR, FQNEAQ (reference sequence). DNA of the CDR3: TGTGCCAGCAGCTTCCGCCGCGCGGACAGGGGGGAGGACGAGCAGTACTTC. This codes for CASSFRRADRGEDEQYF.

The genes are TRBV25-1 and TRBJ2-7; TRBD2 aligns across 11 bases. V lost 3 bases to trimming and J lost 4 bases; unmatched junction nucleotides: 5. The CDR3 runs 15 residues. The germline V gene encodes CDR1 MGHDK and CDR2 SYGVNS. The CDR3 DNA sequence: TGTGCCAGCAGTGATTATAGCGGGAGGGCTTACGAGCAGTACTTC. This sequence encodes CASSDYSGRAYEQYF.

There are a few counts of this clone. J is TRBJ2-2 and V is TRBV1; TRBD2, the D gene given by the table, was not confirmed from the DNA. TRBV1 constitutes a pseudogene. The CDR3 is made up of 18 amino acids. CDR3 sequence reads: CTSSQEAPTIPWHGELFF. In DNA, the CDR3 is TGCACCAGCAGCCAAGAGGCCCCGACTATCCCTTGGCACGGGGAGCTGTTTTTT.

The chain employs TRBV29-1 and TRBJ2-1, with TRBD2 matching over 8 bases. The V gene end was trimmed by 4 bases and the J gene end by 10 bases; junction bases not matched to a gene: 6. The CDR3 consists of 12 residues. Looked up from germline, CDR1 is SQVTM and CDR2 is ANQGSEA. CDR3 sequence: CSVGGLAPEQFF. The CDR3 DNA reads as TGCAGCGTTGGTGGACTAGCACCAGAGCAGTTCTTC.

J is TRBJ2-1 and V is TRBV19; TRBD2 aligns across 8 bases. The CDR3 covers 17 residues. The V segment lost 4 bases and the J segment 4 bases; nucleotides outside the gene matches: 12. Germline V gene lookup returns CDR1 LNHDA and CDR2 SQIVND (reference sequence). CDR3 in amino acids: CASSTPLREGTYNEQFF. The CDR3 nucleotides are TGTGCCAGTAGTACCCCCCTTCGGGAGGGAACTTACAATGAGCAGTTCTTC. The full variable domain, in which reference TRBV19 and TRBJ2-1 provide the parts outside the CDR3, is DGGITQSPKYLFRKEGQNVTLSCEQNLNHDAMYWYRQDPGQGLRLIYYSQIVNDFQKGDIAEGYSVSREKKESFPLTVTSAQKNPTAFYLCASSTPLREGTYNEQFFGPGTRLTVL.

The chain uses TRBV5-4 and TRBJ1-2, with 7 bases matching TRBD1. The CDR3 sequence is 15 residues long. The ends lost 0 bases at V and 4 bases at J; junction bases unmatched: 6. The germline CDR1 and CDR2 sequences are SGHNT and YYREEE (reference sequence). CDR3: CASSLDEGAGYGYTF. CDR3 DNA sequence: TGTGCCAGCAGCTTGGACGAGGGGGCCGGCTATGGCTACACCTTC.